The rows below give T cell receptor beta chains drawn from one sample of a study of patients and donors after allogeneic stem cell transplantation. Using its own MiXCR run on the RT-PCR reads, TCRdb lists one record per CDR3 protein. The sample has about a million distinct CDR3 sequences; about a sixth are singletons. The sequenced sample consisted of blood, either unsorted or a sorted T cell fraction (not recorded which). These receptors originate from a human donor who was either an allogeneic HSCT recipient or a stem cell or donor lymphocyte infusion donor (not recorded which). It is not recorded whose cells these are; they may come from a transplant donor. Each CDR3 is given with its conserved first and last residue. D genes are given only for firm matches. Clone size is not always given. Where it is, it says once, few, many or a class for expanded clones.

size | J | V | D | DNA | CDR3
NA | TRBJ2-3 | TRBV24-1 | TRBD1 | TGTGCCACCAGTGACCGGGGACAGGGTGAACTCGATACGCAGTATTTT | CATSDRGQGELDTQYF
NA | TRBJ2-1 | TRBV4-1 | TRBD2 | TGCGCCAGCAGCCAAGATCGGGAGGGGCGGGTAGTATACAATGAGCAGTTCTTC | CASSQDREGRVVYNEQFF
NA | TRBJ2-1 | TRBV9 | TRBD2 | TGTGCCAGCAGCGTCTCTAGCGGGAGCCACAATGAGCAGTTCTTC | CASSVSSGSHNEQFF
NA | TRBJ2-2 | TRBV19 | TRBD2 | TGTGCCAGCACGAGGCCTAGCGGGGGGGCAAGGAACACCGGGGAGCTGTTTTTT | CASTRPSGGARNTGELFF
NA | TRBJ1-2 | TRBV29-1 | NA | TGCAGCGTTGAAGAACCGCGGCAGGGTATGGATGGCTACACCTTC | CSVEEPRQGMDGYTF
once | TRBJ2-7 | TRBV11-2 | NA | TGTGCCAGCAGCGACGGTTGGGGACGGAGCTCCTACGAGCAGTACTTC | CASSDGWGRSSYEQYF
NA | TRBJ2-3 | TRBV28 | TRBD2 | TGTGCCAGCAAATCTAGGCTAGCGGGAAGCACAGATACGCAGTATTTT | CASKSRLAGSTDTQYF
many | TRBJ1-2 | TRBV5-1 | TRBD1 | TGTGCCAGCAGTTTAGACAGGGGGGACTATGGCTACACCTTC | CASSLDRGDYGYTF
NA | TRBJ1-2 | TRBV4-2 | NA | TGTGCCAGCAGCCAGGACGACTGGGGGGAGGGCTACACCTTC | CASSQDDWGEGYTF
few | TRBJ2-1 | TRBV30 | NA | TGTGCCTGGAGGTCACTAGATCATGAGCAGTTCTTC | CAWRSLDHEQFF
few | TRBJ1-1 | TRBV3-1 | NA | TGTGCCAGCAGCCAAGATAGGGTCGTCACTGAAGCTTTCTTT | CASSQDRVVTEAFF
many | TRBJ1-1 | TRBV5-1 | NA | TGCGCCAGCAGCATAGGGACGACTGAAGCTTTCTTT | CASSIGTTEAFF
NA | TRBJ1-2 | TRBV29-1 | NA | TGCAGCGTTGAAGATTGGCCAGGATATGGCTACACCTTC | CSVEDWPGYGYTF
NA | TRBJ2-1 | TRBV11-2 | TRBD2 | TGTGCCAGCAGCGACGGACTAGCGCCTTACAATGAGCAGTTCTTC | CASSDGLAPYNEQFF
NA | TRBJ2-3 | TRBV6-1 | TRBD2 | TGTGCCAGCAGCCGGGGGACTAGAGTTGATCGCGATACGCAGTATTTT | CASSRGTRVDRDTQYF
few | TRBJ2-7 | TRBV14 | TRBD1 | TGTGCCAGCAGCTATAAAGGGGACAGGGTCTACGAGCAGTACTTC | CASSYKGDRVYEQYF
NA | TRBJ1-2 | TRBV5-1 | NA | TGCGCCAGCAGCACCTCTGGAGACAGCTATGGCTACACCTTC | CASSTSGDSYGYTF
many | TRBJ1-2 | TRBV6-2/TRBV6-3 | NA | TGTGCCAGCAGTTACCCGGAGGAGGGCTACACCTTC | CASSYPEEGYTF